Here is one T cell receptor (beta chain) with its context. The data originate from a study of blood T cell repertoires in COVID-19. Looking at the study overall: Acute-phase and convalescent COVID-19 samples originated in the United States, Italy and Spain. The analysed material was cDNA or gDNA that came from T cells, B-cell-depleted T cells, or PBMCs.

Per the original data handling: From reference gene primer amplification, estimates of nucleated cell counts were derived. Assay used: immunoSEQ multiplex PCR; TCRdb lists only in-frame clones, some missing. V, J and clone size are those of that table, while D and trimming were read from the DNA. Seen here are about 160,000 clones, more than 60% observed once, and the top ten hold roughly 8%. Looked up from germline, CDR1 is SGHVS and CDR2 is FQNEAQ. V dropped 1 base and J dropped 3; count of bases not matched to a gene: 7. CDR3 length: 17 residues. Sequencing was done on a sample of peripheral blood. The chain uses TRBV7-8 and TRBJ2-2; 8 nucleotides match TRBD1. This receptor was identified in a man aged 55 to 69 with acute or convalescent COVID-19. CDR3 protein: CASSLDPGGSDTGELFF. Here the CDR3 DNA reads TGTGCCAGCAGCTTAGACCCAGGGGGCTCGGACACCGGGGAGCTGTTTTTT.